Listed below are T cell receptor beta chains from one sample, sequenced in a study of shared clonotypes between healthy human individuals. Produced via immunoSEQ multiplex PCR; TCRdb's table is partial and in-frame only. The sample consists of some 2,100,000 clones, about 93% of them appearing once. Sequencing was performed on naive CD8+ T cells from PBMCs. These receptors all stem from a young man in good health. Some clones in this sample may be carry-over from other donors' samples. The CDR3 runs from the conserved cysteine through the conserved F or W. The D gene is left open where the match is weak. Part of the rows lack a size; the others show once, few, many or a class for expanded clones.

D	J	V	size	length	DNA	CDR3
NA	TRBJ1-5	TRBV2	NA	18	TGTGCCAGCAGGGAGAGAGCACGGACGGAGTATAGCAATCAGCCCCAGCATTTT	CASRERARTEYSNQPQHF
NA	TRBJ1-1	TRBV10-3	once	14	TGTGCCACCGATCCGGGACCGATGAACACTGAAGCTTTCTTT	CATDPGPMNTEAFF
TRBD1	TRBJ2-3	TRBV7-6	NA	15	TGTGCCAGCAGCCCGACAGGGCGAAGCACAGATACGCAGTATTTT	CASSPTGRSTDTQYF
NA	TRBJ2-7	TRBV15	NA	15	TGTGCCACCAGCAGAGAGTTGGGAACCTCCTACGAGCAGTACTTC	CATSRELGTSYEQYF
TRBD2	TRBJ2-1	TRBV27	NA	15	TGTGCCAGCAGCCTCCGACTAGCGGGATTTGTTGAGCAGTTCTTC	CASSLRLAGFVEQFF
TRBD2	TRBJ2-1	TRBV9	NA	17	TGTGCCAGCAGCGTGACTGGGACTAGCGGGCTCGTCGATGAGCAGTTCTTC	CASSVTGTSGLVDEQFF
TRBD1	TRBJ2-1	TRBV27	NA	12	TGTGCCAGCAGGGGACAGGGCTATGAGCAGTTCTTC	CASRGQGYEQFF
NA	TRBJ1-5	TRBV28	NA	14	TGTGCCAGCATGCGGGGGCCGGGCAATCAGCCCCAGCATTTT	CASMRGPGNQPQHF
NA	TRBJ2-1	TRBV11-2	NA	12	TGTGCCAGCAGCCCCGGCGGCAATGAGCAGTTCTTC	CASSPGGNEQFF
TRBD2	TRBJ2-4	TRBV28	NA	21	TGTGCCAGCAGTCCCCTAAGAAGCGGACTAGCGCCTCAGCTAGCCAAAAACATTCAGTACTTC	CASSPLRSGLAPQLAKNIQYF
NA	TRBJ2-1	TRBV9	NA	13	TGTGCCAGCAGCCCCACGGGGGTCAATGAGCAGTTCTTC	CASSPTGVNEQFF
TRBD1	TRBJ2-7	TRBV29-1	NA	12	TGCAGCGTTAGGGACAGGGGACCCGAGCAGTACTTC	CSVRDRGPEQYF
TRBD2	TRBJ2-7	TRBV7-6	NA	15	TGTGCCAGCAGCTTAGCGGGACTAGCGGGTATAGAGCAGTACTTC	CASSLAGLAGIEQYF
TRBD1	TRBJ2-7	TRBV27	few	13	TGTGCCAGCAGCGGGACAGGGTCCTACGAGCAGTACTTC	CASSGTGSYEQYF
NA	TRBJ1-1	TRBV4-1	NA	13	TGCGCCAGCAGCCAGTCGCCGGGCACTGAAGCTTTCTTT	CASSQSPGTEAFF
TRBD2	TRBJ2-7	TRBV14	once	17	TGTGCCAGCAGCCAAGGCCGTACCGGACTAGCAGTCTACGAGCAGTACTTC	CASSQGRTGLAVYEQYF
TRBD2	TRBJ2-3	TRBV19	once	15	TGTGCCAGTAGTCATCAGCGGGAGGTCCCAGATACGCAGTATTTT	CASSHQREVPDTQYF
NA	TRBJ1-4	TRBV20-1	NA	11	TGCAGTGCTAAAGAGGGGAGTCTTCTGTTTTTT	CSAKEGSLLFF
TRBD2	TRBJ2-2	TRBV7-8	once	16	TGTGCCAGCAGCTCGGGACTAGCGGTTCACACCGGGGAGCTGTTTTTT	CASSSGLAVHTGELFF
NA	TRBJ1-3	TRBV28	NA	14	TGTGCCAGCAGTTTCAGCCGGTTGAGGAACACCATATATTTT	CASSFSRLRNTIYF
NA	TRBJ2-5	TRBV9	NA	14	TGTGCCAGCAGCGTAGATACTAGCCAAGAGACCCAGTACTTC	CASSVDTSQETQYF
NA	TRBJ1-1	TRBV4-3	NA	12	TGCGCCAGCAGCCAAAGGAGGGATGCTGCTTTCTTT	CASSQRRDAAFF
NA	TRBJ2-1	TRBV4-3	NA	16	TGCGCCAGCAGCCCGGAGGACAGGCGGAGGGGGTATGAGCAGTTCTTC	CASSPEDRRRGYEQFF
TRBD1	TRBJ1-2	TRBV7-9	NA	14	TGTGCCAGCAGCTTAGTTGGTGGGGACAGGGTCATCACCTTC	CASSLVGGDRVITF